This entry lists 15 T cell receptor beta chains sequenced from one sample in a study of CD8 T cells in ankylosing spondylitis. In TCRdb, the 5' RACE reads were re-called with MiXCR into one record per CDR3 protein. The table records 30,000 to 45,000 distinct CDR3 sequences, approximately 15% of them present only once. The specimen sequenced was blood. The receptors derive from a male donor with ankylosing spondylitis or in good health (not recorded which).

This clonotype was counted only a few times. The genes are TRBV6-5 and TRBJ1-1, with D uncertain. The CDR3 extends over 12 amino acids. V was cut by 5 bases and J by 0 bases, with 4 bases left in between. Germline V gives CDR1 MNHEY, CDR2 SVGAGI. The CDR3 bases are TGTGCCAGCAGTCGGATGAACACTGAAGCTTTCTTT. Translation gives CASSRMNTEAFF.

This sequence joins TRBV12-3 or TRBV12-4 and TRBJ2-3, with TRBD2 matching 8 bases. Germline trimming cut 6 bases from V and 2 bases from J; bases unmatched to any gene: 7. The CDR3 is made up of 15 amino acids. CDR3 sequence reads: CASSSGRSPTDTQYF. The CDR3 bases are TGTGCCAGCAGCAGCGGGAGATCCCCCACAGATACGCAGTATTTT.

There are many counts of this clonotype. The chain carries TRBV12-3 or TRBV12-4 and TRBJ1-1, with TRBD1 as a possible D gene (5 bases). V was cut by 5 bases and J by 1 base, with 8 bases left in between. The CDR3 runs to 13 residues. CDR3 in amino acids: CASSLQENTEAFF. CDR3 DNA: TGTGCCAGCAGTCTACAGGAGAACACTGAAGCTTTCTTT.

This clonotype has a handful of counts. The rearrangement joins TRBV5-1 to TRBJ1-4; D is uncertain. The CDR3 length is 14 residues. Germline CDR1 SGHRS, CDR2 YFSETQ. V was trimmed by 4 bases and J by 8 bases, leaving 15 bases between them. CDR3 coding DNA: TGCGCCAGCAGCGTCGACGGGCTCGCGGAAAAACTGTTTTTT. This translates into CASSVDGLAEKLFF.

The chain has TRBV12-3 or TRBV12-4 and TRBJ2-2; unclear D gene. The CDR3 runs 14 residues. The V gene lost 6 bases and the J gene lost 5 bases, with 13 bases spanning the gap. CDR3 loop: CASSPPLSTGELFF. The DNA of the CDR3 is TGTGCCAGCAGCCCACCGCTCAGTACCGGGGAGCTGTTTTTT.

J is TRBJ1-5 and V is TRBV5-5; 7 bases align to TRBD1. The germline gives CDR1 SGHKS, CDR2 YYEKEE (reference sequence). V dropped 1 base and J dropped 2; count of bases not matched to a gene: 9. The CDR3 extends over 17 amino acids. The CDR3 nucleotides are TGTGCCAGCAGCTTGTCACAGGGGATCTTCGGCAATCAGCCCCAGCATTTT. Protein: CASSLSQGIFGNQPQHF.

This clonotype was counted only a few times. This rearrangement joins TRBV7-2 to TRBJ2-6; D is ambiguous. The germline gives CDR1 SGHTA, CDR2 FQGNSA. Trimming cost V 2 bases and J 19 bases, with 15 bases left between them. The length of the CDR3 is 12 residues. CDR3 coding DNA: TGTGCCAGCAGCTTAATGACTCAACCCTATACTTTC. Its translation: CASSLMTQPYTF.

This clonotype was counted between two and nine times. V and J are TRBV11-2 and TRBJ1-5, with TRBD1 as a possible D gene (6 bases). V gave up 1 base and J gave up 3 bases, with 10 bases separating them. The CDR3 totals 15 residues. Germline lookup yields CDR1 SGHAT and CDR2 FQNNGV. CDR3 loop: CASSLGGGYNQPQHF. For the CDR3, the DNA is TGTGCCAGCAGCTTAGGGGGGGGCTACAATCAGCCCCAGCATTTT.

V is TRBV28 and J is TRBJ2-1, with TRBD2 identical over 8 bases. V lost 3 bases and J lost 3; bases outside the gene matches: 4. Germline V gene lookup returns CDR1 MDHEN and CDR2 SYDVKM. The CDR3 totals 15 residues. CDR3 loop: CASSLGLVDYNEQFF. In DNA form, the CDR3 reads TGTGCCAGCAGTTTGGGACTAGTTGACTACAATGAGCAGTTCTTC.

Written as DNA, the CDR3 is TGTGCCAGCAGAGGTCCAGGGGCATGGACTGAAGCTTTCTTT. Translation: CASRGPGAWTEAFF. The V gene is TRBV5-5, the J gene TRBJ1-1; the D gene is possibly TRBD1 (6 bases). CDR3 length: 14 residues. The germline CDR1 and CDR2 sequences are SGHKS and YYEKEE (reference sequence). V was shortened by 5 bases and J by 5 bases, with 16 bases between the two germline ends.

This clonotype was counted between two and nine times. The CDR3 loop reads CASSETTADTQYF. The CDR3 DNA follows: TGTGCCAGCAGCGAAACTACAGCAGATACGCAGTATTTT. V and J are TRBV9 and TRBJ2-3; unclear D gene. V lost 3 bases to trimming and J lost 4 bases, with 9 bases between them. The CDR3 spans 13 residues. The germline gives CDR1 SGDLS, CDR2 YYNGEE.

The rearrangement links TRBV4-2 to TRBJ1-4; TRBD1 is a possible D gene (6 bases). Per the germline V gene, CDR1 is LGHNA and CDR2 is YNFKEQ. The V and J ends lost 2 bases and 8 bases respectively, with 15 bases between them. CDR3 size: 15 residues. The CDR3 protein is CASSQLRDTGEKLFF. The CDR3 DNA follows: TGTGCCAGCAGCCAACTCCGGGACACTGGAGAAAAACTGTTTTTT.

CDR3 protein: CASSLIADTQYF. CDR3 nucleotides: TGTGCCAGCAGTTTAATTGCAGATACGCAGTATTTT. V gene TRBV28 combines with J gene TRBJ2-3; D not certain. V lost 2 bases to trimming and J lost 4 bases, with 4 bases between them. From germline, CDR1 is MDHEN and CDR2 SYDVKM. The CDR3 has 12 amino acids.

This clonotype was detected once. The rearrangement uses TRBV7-2 and TRBJ2-2, with D perhaps matching TRBD1 (6 bases). V shed 4 bases and J shed 6 bases, with 12 bases lying between them. The CDR3 length is 14 residues. Germline V gives CDR1 SGHTA, CDR2 FQGNSA. The chain's CDR3 is CASSSGQYAGELFF. The CDR3 coding sequence is TGTGCCAGCAGCTCCGGACAGTATGCCGGGGAGCTGTTTTTT. Based on the CDR3 plus reference TRBV7-2 and TRBJ2-2, the full variable domain is GAGVSQSPSNKVTEKGKDVELRCDPISGHTALYWYRQSLGQGLEFLIYFQGNSAPDKSGLPSDRFSAERTGGSVSTLTIQRTQQEDSAVYLCASSSGQYAGELFFGEGSRLTVL.

This clonotype was seen repeatedly, ten times or more. The CDR3 region is CASSPESSEDEQFF. CDR3 in DNA: TGTGCCAGCAGCCCCGAATCTAGCGAGGATGAGCAGTTCTTC. The V gene is TRBV7-2, the J gene TRBJ2-1; a possible D gene is TRBD2 (6 bases). This CDR3 is 14 amino acids long. Germline V gene sequence: CDR1 SGHTA, CDR2 FQGNSA. The germline V and J ends were trimmed by 5 bases and 8 bases, with 16 bases remaining between them.